The 9 T cell receptor beta chains in this list originate from one sample, sequenced in a study of blood T cell repertoires in COVID-19. Clones were read by immunoSEQ multiplex PCR, and TCRdb kept only the in-frame ones, dropping some. Here the sample spans 210,000 or so clones, 84% being singletons. The source material was peripheral blood. The receptor set was obtained from a human donor in a cohort sampled during active COVID-19.

The chain employs TRBV7-2 and TRBJ2-1, with a weak D call TRBD2 (6 bases). Trimming cost V 6 bases and J 1 base, with 13 bases left between them. Germline CDR1 reads SGHTA; CDR2 reads FQGNSA. The CDR3 sequence is 15 residues long. The DNA of the CDR3 is TGTGCCAGCAGGCCTTCTAGCGCGTCCTACAATGAGCAGTTCTTC. This codes for CASRPSSASYNEQFF.

This sequence joins TRBV5-8 and TRBJ2-5, with D maybe TRBD2 (6 bases). Germline V gene lookup returns CDR1 SGHTS and CDR2 YDEGEE. This CDR3 contains 15 residues. Trimming shortened V by 1 base and J by 3 bases, and 13 bases separated the two germline ends. Written as DNA, the CDR3 is TGTGCCAGCAGCTTGCCGAGCGGAGGGGAAGAGACCCAGTACTTC. Protein: CASSLPSGGEETQYF.

The gene calls are TRBV4-1 and TRBJ2-7; unclear D gene. V was shortened by 0 bases and J by 3 bases, with 6 bases between the two germline ends. The CDR3 sequence is 13 residues long. Germline CDR1 reads MGHRA; CDR2 reads YSYEKL. CDR3 amino acids: CASSQDPLYEQYF. The CDR3 coding sequence is TGCGCCAGCAGCCAAGACCCACTCTACGAGCAGTACTTC.

This chain uses TRBV19 with TRBJ2-3; TRBD2 matches 11 bases. With 4 bases clipped from V and 14 bases from J, the junction kept 5 bases outside the gene matches. There are 12 residues in the CDR3. CDR1 and CDR2 from the germline V gene are LNHDA and SQIVND (reference sequence). DNA of the CDR3: TGTGCCAGTAGTACCGGACTAGCGGGTCCGTATTTT. Translation: CASSTGLAGPYF.

The chain joins TRBV11-2 to TRBJ2-7, with a tentative D call TRBD2 (5 bases). Trimming left V 6 bases short and J 3 bases short, with 24 bases between. This CDR3 has 17 residues. Germline-derived CDR1 and CDR2 are SGHAT and FQNNGV. CDR3 region: CASRLGGWGAQIYEQYF. The CDR3 DNA reads TGTGCCAGCAGACTCGGTGGATGGGGAGCCCAGATCTACGAGCAGTACTTC.

The CDR3 loop is CASSLHLGQRPQEKLFF. In nucleotides, the CDR3 is TGCGCCAGCAGCTTGCACCTCGGACAGCGTCCACAGGAAAAACTGTTTTTT. The chain is built from TRBV5-1 and TRBJ1-4; TRBD1 might be the D (6 bases). The length of the CDR3 is 17 residues. Germline V gives CDR1 SGHRS, CDR2 YFSETQ. V gave up 1 base and J gave up 8 bases, with 21 bases separating them.

The chain joins TRBV19 to TRBJ2-7; unclear D gene. The CDR3 has 13 amino acids. V shed 6 bases and J shed 4 bases, with 13 bases lying between them. CDR1 is LNHDA, CDR2 SQIVND, per germline (reference sequence). The chain's CDR3 is CASSPGQSYEQYF. CDR3 bases: TGTGCCAGTAGCCCGGGTCAGTCTTACGAGCAGTACTTC.

The rearrangement joins TRBV19 to TRBJ1-1; no definite D call. CDR1 and CDR2 (germline): LNHDA, SQIVND (reference sequence). V shed 9 bases and J shed 9 bases, with 14 bases lying between them. The CDR3 runs 11 residues. The chain's CDR3 is CASHWRDQAFF. CDR3 DNA: TGTGCCAGCCACTGGAGAGATCAAGCTTTCTTT.

This clone has more than one count but fewer than ten. J is TRBJ2-2 and V is TRBV6-6; a weak D match, TRBD1 (5 bases). The V end lost 4 bases, the J end lost 6 bases, and 9 bases lay between the germline ends. The length of the CDR3 is 13 residues. CDR1 is MNHNY, CDR2 SVGAGI, per germline (reference sequence). This CDR3 is CASSSTGSGELFF. The CDR3 DNA reads as TGTGCCAGCAGTTCAACAGGATCCGGGGAGCTGTTTTTT.